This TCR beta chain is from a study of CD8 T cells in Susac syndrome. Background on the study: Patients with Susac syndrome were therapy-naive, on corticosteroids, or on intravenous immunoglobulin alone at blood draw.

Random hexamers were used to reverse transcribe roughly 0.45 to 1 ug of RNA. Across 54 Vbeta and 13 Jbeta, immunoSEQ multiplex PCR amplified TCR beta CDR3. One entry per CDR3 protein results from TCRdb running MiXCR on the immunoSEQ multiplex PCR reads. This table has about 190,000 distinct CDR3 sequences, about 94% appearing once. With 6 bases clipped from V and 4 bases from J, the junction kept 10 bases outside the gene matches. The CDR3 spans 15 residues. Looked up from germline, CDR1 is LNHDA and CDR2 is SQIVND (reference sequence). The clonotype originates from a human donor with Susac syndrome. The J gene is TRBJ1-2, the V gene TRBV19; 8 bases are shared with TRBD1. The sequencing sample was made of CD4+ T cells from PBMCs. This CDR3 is CASRDLTGVVYGYTF. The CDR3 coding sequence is TGTGCCAGTAGGGACTTGACAGGGGTTGTCTATGGCTACACCTTC.